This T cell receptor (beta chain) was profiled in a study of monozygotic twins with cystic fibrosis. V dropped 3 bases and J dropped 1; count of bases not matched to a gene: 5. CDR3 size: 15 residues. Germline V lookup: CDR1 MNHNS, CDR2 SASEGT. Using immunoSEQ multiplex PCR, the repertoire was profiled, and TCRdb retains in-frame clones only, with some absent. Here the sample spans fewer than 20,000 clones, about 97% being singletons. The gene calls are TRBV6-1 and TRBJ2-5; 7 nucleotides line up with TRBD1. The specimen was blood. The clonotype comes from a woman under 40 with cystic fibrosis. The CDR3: CASSDRQGFQETQYF. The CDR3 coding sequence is TGTGCCAGCAGTGACCGACAGGGATTCCAAGAGACCCAGTACTTC.